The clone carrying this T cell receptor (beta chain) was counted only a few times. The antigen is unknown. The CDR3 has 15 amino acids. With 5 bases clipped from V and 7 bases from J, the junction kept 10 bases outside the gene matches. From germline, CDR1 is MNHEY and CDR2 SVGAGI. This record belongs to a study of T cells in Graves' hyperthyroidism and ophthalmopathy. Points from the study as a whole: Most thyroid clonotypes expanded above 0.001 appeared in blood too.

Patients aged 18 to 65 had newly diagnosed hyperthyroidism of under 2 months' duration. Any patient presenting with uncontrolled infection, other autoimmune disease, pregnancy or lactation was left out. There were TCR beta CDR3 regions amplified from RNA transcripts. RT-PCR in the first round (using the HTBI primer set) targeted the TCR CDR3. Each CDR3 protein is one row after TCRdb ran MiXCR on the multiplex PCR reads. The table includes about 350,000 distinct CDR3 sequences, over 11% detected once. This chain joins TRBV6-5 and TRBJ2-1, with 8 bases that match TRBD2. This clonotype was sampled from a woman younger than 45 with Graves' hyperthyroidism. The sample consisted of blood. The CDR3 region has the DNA TGTGCCAGCAGTCTACTAGCGGTATCTGGAAATGAGCAGTTCTTC. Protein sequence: CASSLLAVSGNEQFF.